This T cell receptor (beta chain) stems from a study of brain T cells in children with intractable seizures. Study results and limitations: Pre-surgery blood may have been undersampled, hiding some clones.

Concerning this clone itself: What it binds is unknown.

The table came from immunoSEQ multiplex PCR; TCRdb's copy has only in-frame clones and leaves some out. Altogether hundreds of thousands of clones are present, 93% being singletons, with the ten largest covering 5.5% to 6%. Documented time point: blood from clinic visit 5 months post-surgery; TSC patient then seizure free. Surgery cases with the highest brain T cell transcript signatures were chosen for sequencing. The length of the CDR3 is 17 residues. Germline V CDR1 and CDR2: SGHVS, FNYEAQ. Trimming shortened V by 3 bases and J by 3 bases, and 19 bases separated the two germline ends. The J gene is TRBJ2-3, the V gene TRBV7-6; tentative D call: TRBD2 (7 bases). Sequencing was performed on peripheral blood, taken around 5 months after surgery. This receptor was taken from a boy in the first two years of life with tuberous sclerosis and intractable seizures. CDR3 sequence: CASSLERGGALTDTQYF. The CDR3 DNA follows: TGTGCCAGCAGCTTGGAGAGGGGGGGCGCATTAACAGATACGCAGTATTTT.